This T cell receptor (beta chain) was recovered during a study of blood T cells in healthy people across ages. J was trimmed by 3 bases and V by 2 bases; bases with no gene match: 7. Germline assignment: CDR1 LGHDT and CDR2 YNNKEL (reference sequence). The CDR3 is made up of 15 amino acids. Next came a second PCR, run for about 7 to 12 cycles, which used a sample-barcoded 5' primer along with a J-beta primer mix. Each cDNA was tagged by a template-switch adaptor containing 12 random nucleotides. MiXCR was run by TCRdb on the 5' RACE reads, yielding one entry per CDR3 protein. The repertoire holds around 520,000 distinct CDR3 sequences, around 27% seen once, with 3.6% in the top ten. These sequences were also reported in another study, on T cells of mothers and their children. From that paper: All donors were healthy and Caucasian; they were a few mothers and their six children.

Material: blood. This receptor was obtained from a boy younger than 10 in good health. The genes are TRBV3-1 and TRBJ2-7; TRBD1 agrees at 7 bases. The CDR3 region is CASSQRPGTDYEQYF. CDR3 nucleotide sequence: TGTGCCAGCAGCCAACGACCCGGGACAGACTACGAGCAGTACTTC.